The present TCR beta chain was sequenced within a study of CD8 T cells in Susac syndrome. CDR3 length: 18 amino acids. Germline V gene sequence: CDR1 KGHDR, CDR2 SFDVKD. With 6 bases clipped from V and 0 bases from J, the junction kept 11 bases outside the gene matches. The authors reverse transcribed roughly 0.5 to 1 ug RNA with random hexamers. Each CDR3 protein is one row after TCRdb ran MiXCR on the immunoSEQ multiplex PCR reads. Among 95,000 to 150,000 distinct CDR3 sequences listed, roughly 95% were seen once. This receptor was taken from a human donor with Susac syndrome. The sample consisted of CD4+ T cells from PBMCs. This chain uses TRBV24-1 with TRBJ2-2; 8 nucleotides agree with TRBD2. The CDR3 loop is CATSPLYSGNTNTGELFF. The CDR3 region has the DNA TGTGCCACCAGTCCCCTCTATAGCGGGAACACGAACACCGGGGAGCTGTTTTTT.